The 7 T cell receptor beta chains below all came from one sample that was sequenced in a study of blood T cell repertoires in COVID-19. Measured with immunoSEQ multiplex PCR; TCRdb has only the in-frame clones, and not every one. The sample includes about 59,000 clones, about 90% of them seen just once. The sample consisted of peripheral blood. The receptors shown here come from a man older than 75 in a cohort sampled during active COVID-19.

The chain has TRBV7-2 and TRBJ2-1; TRBD1 agrees at 8 bases. V shed 1 base, J shed 2 bases, and the junction held 1 base outside the gene matches. Germline V gives CDR1 SGHTA, CDR2 FQGNSA. This CDR3 is built from 15 residues. CDR3 region: CASSLGQGPYNEQFF. The CDR3 DNA sequence: TGTGCCAGCAGCTTAGGACAGGGGCCCTACAATGAGCAGTTCTTC.

This sequence joins TRBV5-5 and TRBJ1-5, with 8 bases fitting TRBD1. Unmatched junction bases numbered 6, after V lost 0 bases and J lost 1 base. Germline assignment: CDR1 SGHKS and CDR2 YYEKEE (reference sequence). The CDR3 is 17 amino acids. As DNA, the CDR3 is TGTGCCAGCAGCTTGGGGACAGGGCGGACGAGCAATCAGCCCCAGCATTTT. It translates to CASSLGTGRTSNQPQHF.

This rearrangement joins TRBV6-5 to TRBJ1-2, with 8 bases that match TRBD1. Germline loops: CDR1 MNHEY, CDR2 SVGAGI. CDR3 size: 14 residues. Trimming at V came to 6 bases and at J to 5 bases, leaving 8 bases not matched to a gene. CDR3 nucleotide sequence: TGTGCCAGCAGCCTGGACAGGGTAGGATATGGCTACACCTTC. Encoded protein: CASSLDRVGYGYTF.

This clone was counted once. The chain carries TRBV7-9 and TRBJ1-4; 7 nucleotides align to TRBD1. Germline CDR1 SEHNR, CDR2 FQNEAQ (reference sequence). Trimming took 5 bases from V and 6 from J; bases not matched to a gene: 12. The CDR3 sequence is 16 residues long. In DNA, the CDR3 is TGTGCCAGCAGCCCGCCGGTGGGACAGTTATATGAAAAACTGTTTTTT. It codes for CASSPPVGQLYEKLFF.

The chain carries TRBV18 and TRBJ1-1; D gene unclear. The germline V and J ends were trimmed by 6 bases and 4 bases, with 15 bases remaining between them. Germline-derived CDR1 and CDR2 are KGHSH and LQKENI. CDR3 size: 14 residues. The CDR3 spells CASSGSFSSTEAFF. CDR3 bases: TGTGCCAGCTCCGGAAGCTTTTCTAGCACTGAAGCTTTCTTT.

This clone was seen just once. This chain joins TRBV10-3 and TRBJ1-5; D is unclear. Germline loops: CDR1 ENHRY, CDR2 SYGVKD. V lost 5 bases, J lost 2 bases, and 10 bases lay in between. CDR3 length: 14 amino acids. The CDR3 is CAISPGSGNQPQHF. CDR3 DNA sequence: TGTGCCATCAGTCCGGGTTCCGGCAATCAGCCCCAGCATTTT.

The V and J genes are TRBV7-3 and TRBJ2-6; no firm D call. Trimming cost V 5 bases and J 0 bases, with 8 bases left between them. Germline lookup yields CDR1 SGHTA and CDR2 FQGTGA. This CDR3 is built from 15 residues. The CDR3 bases are TGTGCCAGCAGCGCGTCCGGCTCTGGGGCCAACGTCCTGACTTTC. It yields the protein CASSASGSGANVLTF.